The sequence of this TCR beta chain was determined in a study of blood T cell repertoires in COVID-19. Background on the study: Whether acute or convalescent, the COVID-19 samples came from the United States, Italy and Spain.

The age range of participants was 18 to 89 years, with residence in around 22 US areas. Two negative PCRs, clearance, or symptom resolution were required of recovered Cohort 3 donors. Germline values: CDR1 SNHLY, CDR2 FYNNEI. V lost 3 bases and J 4 bases, leaving 4 bases between the germline ends. There are 11 residues in the CDR3. Original analysis: It was from reference gene primer amplification that nucleated cell counts were estimated. The data were produced by immunoSEQ multiplex PCR, yet TCRdb's version contains in-frame clones alone and is incomplete. For V, J and clone size, that table is used; D and trimming come from the DNA. The profile shows roughly 160,000 clones, more than 70% of them singletons.

The receptor was isolated from a man in his 60s who had recovered from COVID-19. Specimen: PBMCs or T cells enriched from blood (not recorded which). This chain joins TRBV2 and TRBJ2-7, with D unresolved. The CDR3 nucleotides read TGTGCCAGCAGTGACAGATACGAGCAGTACTTC. Protein sequence: CASSDRYEQYF.